Below, 21 T cell receptor beta chains from the same sample are listed, as sequenced in a study of cytomegalovirus exposure and HLA in healthy donors. Primers for the PCR totalled 60 Vbeta and 13 Jbeta. Sequenced by immunoSEQ multiplex PCR; TCRdb stores in-frame clones only, minus some. In the table there are under 250,000 clones, about 85% of which are singletons. Sequences were obtained from PBMCs. These receptors came from a girl aged 2-10 years in good health and CMV-seronegative.

The V and J genes are TRBV4-1 and TRBJ1-3; 7 nucleotides line up with TRBD1. There are 17 residues in the CDR3. CDR1 and CDR2 (germline): MGHRA, YSYEKL. Germline trimming cut 0 bases from V and 0 bases from J; bases unmatched to any gene: 5. CDR3 sequence reads: CASSQERQGFSGNTIYF. CDR3 DNA: TGCGCCAGCAGCCAAGAGAGACAGGGCTTCTCTGGAAACACCATATATTTT.

The rearrangement joins TRBV5-6 to TRBJ2-7; 7 bases agree with TRBD2. Trimming removed 3 bases from V and 3 bases from J; junction bases left unmatched: 9. The germline CDR1 and CDR2 sequences are SGHDT and YYEEEE. CDR3 length equals 15 residues. The CDR3 sequence is CASSSLAVRGYEQYF. CDR3 DNA sequence: TGTGCCAGCAGCTCCCTAGCGGTGAGGGGCTACGAGCAGTACTTC.

The chain carries TRBV27 and TRBJ1-5; 9 bases match TRBD1. Germline-derived CDR1 and CDR2 are MNHEY and SMNVEV (reference sequence). The V gene end was trimmed by 2 bases and the J gene end by 7 bases; junction bases not matched to a gene: 6. The CDR3 totals 15 residues. The CDR3 here is CASSLTNRGQQPQHF. The CDR3 DNA follows: TGTGCCAGCAGTTTAACAAACAGGGGGCAGCAGCCCCAGCATTTT.

This chain uses TRBV9 with TRBJ1-4; 7 bases match TRBD1. This CDR3 is built from 15 residues. The ends lost 0 bases at V and 1 base at J; junction bases unmatched: 0. Per the germline V gene, CDR1 is SGDLS and CDR2 is YYNGEE. CDR3 in DNA: TGTGCCAGCAGCGTAGGGGACAGAACTAATGAAAAACTGTTTTTT. This encodes CASSVGDRTNEKLFF.

The chain has TRBV6-4 and TRBJ1-4; unclear D gene. Germline V CDR1 and CDR2: MRHNA, SNTAGT. The CDR3 has 10 amino acids. V was shortened by 8 bases and J by 7 bases, with 5 bases between the two germline ends. In DNA, the CDR3 is TGTGCCAGCTCCGGTGAAAAACTGTTTTTT. It translates to CASSGEKLFF.

The J gene is TRBJ2-5, the V gene TRBV27, with TRBD2 identical over 7 bases. The J call may be in error: the DNA end matches TRBJ2-7 better. This CDR3 contains 14 residues. Germline CDR1 and CDR2: MNHEY and SMNVEV (reference sequence). The CDR3 nucleotides are TGTGCCAGCAGTCAAACGGGGGGCTCCTACGAGCAGTACTTC. Its translation: CASSQTGGSYEQYF.

This clone has only one observation. J is TRBJ2-3 and V is TRBV5-6, with a weak D call TRBD2 (6 bases). Germline V lookup: CDR1 SGHDT, CDR2 YYEEEE. Deletions cut 2 bases from V and 2 bases from J, with 15 bases between. The CDR3 runs to 16 residues. CDR3 sequence: CASSLGAGTSTDTQYF. The CDR3 DNA reads TGTGCCAGCAGCTTAGGTGCGGGGACCTCCACAGATACGCAGTATTTT.

The rearrangement links TRBV4-1 to TRBJ2-5, with TRBD2 identical over 14 bases. The assigned J gene may be wrong: the sequence end matches TRBJ2-7 better. Germline V gene data show CDR1 as MGHRA and CDR2 as YSYEKL. CDR3 length equals 20 residues. CDR3 loop: CASSQIPGTSGSRTYYEQYF. The CDR3 DNA sequence: TGCGCCAGCAGCCAGATCCCCGGGACTAGCGGGAGTAGGACGTACTACGAGCAGTACTTC.

The chain employs TRBV4-1 and TRBJ2-3; the match to TRBD2 covers 8 bases. The CDR3 contains 15 residues. Trimming took 4 bases from V and 5 from J; bases not matched to a gene: 8. CDR1 is MGHRA, CDR2 YSYEKL, per germline. For the CDR3, the DNA is TGCGCCAGCAGCCCCCCCACGGGGGGGAGAGATACGCAGTATTTT. This gives the protein CASSPPTGGRDTQYF.

This sequence joins TRBV7-6 and TRBJ2-1; 9 bases are shared with TRBD2. CDR3 length: 15 amino acids. The V gene's germline CDR1 is SGHVS and CDR2 FNYEAQ. Germline trimming cut 0 bases from V and 8 bases from J; bases unmatched to any gene: 5. Here the CDR3 reads CASSLARGGGDEQFF. CDR3 nucleotide sequence: TGTGCCAGCAGCTTAGCGCGGGGGGGCGGGGATGAGCAGTTCTTC.

CDR3 loop: CASGKREGSYEQYF. CDR3 nucleotides: TGTGCCAGCGGCAAGCGGGAGGGCTCCTACGAGCAGTACTTC. This chain links TRBV6-1 with TRBJ2-7, with 10 bases fitting TRBD2. CDR3 size: 14 residues. Germline V gene sequence: CDR1 MNHNS, CDR2 SASEGT. V shed 8 bases and J 0 bases; nucleotides not matched to a gene: 4.

The chain combines TRBV9 with TRBJ2-1; 7 bases map to TRBD1. The CDR3 is 14 residues long. V was clipped by 0 bases and J by 6 bases; unmatched bases: 3. CDR1 is SGDLS, CDR2 YYNGEE, per germline. CDR3 amino acids: CASSVGGQSNEQFF. The CDR3 DNA sequence: TGTGCCAGCAGCGTAGGGGGACAGAGCAATGAGCAGTTCTTC.

CDR3 protein: CASSQAAGTSGSSTDTQYF. CDR3 DNA sequence: TGCGCCAGCAGCCAAGCGGCCGGGACTAGCGGATCTAGCACAGATACGCAGTATTTT. The V call is TRBV4-1, the J call TRBJ2-3; TRBD2 aligns across 11 bases. Germline trimming cut 1 base from V and 0 bases from J; bases unmatched to any gene: 9. CDR1 is MGHRA and CDR2 is YSYEKL in the germline V gene. The CDR3 contains 19 residues.

This clone was observed a few times. V gene TRBV2 combines with J gene TRBJ2-6; 8 positions match TRBD2. Germline loops: CDR1 SNHLY, CDR2 FYNNEI. The CDR3 sequence is 16 residues long. V lost 4 bases, J lost 12 bases, and 14 bases stayed unmatched. DNA for the CDR3: TGTGCCAGCAGTGTATTTAGCGGGGCCGCGCAGGGCGTCCTGACTTTC. Protein product: CASSVFSGAAQGVLTF.

The chain recombines TRBV29-1 with TRBJ1-1; tentatively, D is TRBD1 (5 bases). V was trimmed by 4 bases and J by 4 bases, leaving 19 bases between them. The length of the CDR3 is 15 residues. Germline CDR1 is SQVTM and CDR2 is ANQGSEA. The CDR3 loop reads CSVGYQGRVGTEAFF. The CDR3 DNA is TGCAGCGTTGGGTATCAGGGAAGGGTAGGCACTGAAGCTTTCTTT.

The chain combines TRBV19 with TRBJ1-5, with 9 bases fitting TRBD1. CDR3 length: 14 amino acids. Germline CDR1 LNHDA, CDR2 SQIVND (reference sequence). The V and J ends lost 3 bases and 8 bases, in that order; junction bases with no gene match: 5. The CDR3: CASSITGGNKPQHF. The CDR3 DNA sequence: TGTGCCAGTAGTATTACAGGGGGCAACAAGCCCCAGCATTTT.

The chain joins TRBV9 to TRBJ2-7; a weak D match, TRBD1 (6 bases). This CDR3 has 14 amino acids. The V end lost 0 bases, the J end lost 6 bases, and 13 bases lay between the germline ends. The germline V gene encodes CDR1 SGDLS and CDR2 YYNGEE. CDR3 sequence reads: CASSVGPGTPEQYF. The CDR3 bases are TGTGCCAGCAGCGTAGGTCCCGGGACACCCGAGCAGTACTTC.

The CDR3 DNA sequence: TGCGCCAGCAGCTACGTCGGACACCGGAGGGGCGACGAGCAGTACTTC. Its protein product is CASSYVGHRRGDEQYF. The chain has TRBV5-1 and TRBJ2-7; the D gene is possibly TRBD2 (6 bases). The CDR3 is 16 amino acids. V was shortened by 3 bases and J by 5 bases, with 21 bases between the two germline ends. CDR1 and CDR2 (germline): SGHRS, YFSETQ.

By share, this clone counts as medium-sized. The chain recombines TRBV7-6 with TRBJ1-1; no clear D. Germline V lookup: CDR1 SGHVS, CDR2 FNYEAQ. The CDR3 sequence is 13 residues long. The ends were cut back, 5 bases at V and 4 bases at J, with 11 bases in the middle. The CDR3 bases are TGTGCCAGCAGCAACAATCCGGGCACTGAAGCTTTCTTT. It codes for CASSNNPGTEAFF.

The chain has TRBV2 and TRBJ2-7; 9 bases fit TRBD1. Germline CDR1 is SNHLY and CDR2 is FYNNEI. The CDR3 sequence is 15 residues long. V lost 7 bases, J lost 2 bases, and 9 bases stayed unmatched. CDR3 DNA: TGTGCCAGCAAATCAGGGACAGGGCCTCCCTACGAGCAGTACTTC. Encoded protein: CASKSGTGPPYEQYF.

The rearrangement links TRBV11-3 to TRBJ2-3; D may be TRBD2 (5 bases). The CDR3 totals 14 residues. Per germline, CDR1 SGHNT and CDR2 YENEEA. V lost 5 bases, J lost 2 bases, and 11 bases lay in between. For the CDR3, the DNA is TGTGCCAGCAGCCGAGGACTGCACACAGATACGCAGTATTTT. Translating it yields CASSRGLHTDTQYF.